This T cell receptor beta chain was found in a study of cytomegalovirus exposure and HLA in healthy donors. A word on this clone: What it recognizes is unknown.

The donors, nominally healthy at sampling, likely had unrecorded immune exposures. Researchers ran the PCR with 60 Vbeta and 13 Jbeta primers. The assay was immunoSEQ multiplex PCR, and TCRdb's table has in-frame clones only and misses some. The profile shows about 180,000 clones, 80% of them singletons. Study results and caveats: Being productive about 90% or about 30% of the time was typical of most TCR beta V segments in an earlier analysis. A later analysis found most CMV-associated TCR beta chains apparently HLA-restricted. Highly shared variants forming one cluster were likely a sequencing artifact.

Trimming took off 2 bases at V and 0 bases at J, with 8 bases between the two ends. CDR3 length equals 15 residues. The germline V gene encodes CDR1 LNHDA and CDR2 SQIVND (reference sequence). What was sequenced was PBMCs. This sequence was found in a woman aged 30 to 39 in good health and CMV-seronegative. V is TRBV19 and J is TRBJ1-5; no definite D call. The CDR3 protein is CASSIQILSNQPQHF. DNA of the CDR3: TGTGCCAGTAGTATACAGATTCTTAGCAATCAGCCCCAGCATTTT.